The clone carrying this TCR beta chain appeared once. The data were produced by immunoSEQ multiplex PCR, yet TCRdb's version contains in-frame clones alone and is incomplete. The sample lists tens of thousands of clones, just over 90% occurring once. The CDR3 loop spans 15 amino acids. The V segment lost 4 bases and the J segment 3 bases; nucleotides outside the gene matches: 6. The germline V gene has CDR1 LNHDA and CDR2 SQIVND (reference sequence). This entry comes from a study of T cell changes during pregnancy in multiple sclerosis. The chain joins TRBV19 to TRBJ2-1; 7 nucleotides align to TRBD2. The source is a female donor with multiple sclerosis, enrolled in a pregnancy study. The sample was CD4+ T cells from peripheral blood mononuclear cells, taken in the third trimester of pregnancy. The CDR3 nucleotides are TGTGCCAGTAGTACCGAGCGGGACTACTACAATGAGCAGTTCTTC. Residues: CASSTERDYYNEQFF.